This TCR beta chain was documented in a study of blood T cell repertoires in COVID-19. Study-wide background: Samples taken during acute and convalescent COVID-19 were collected in the United States, Italy and Spain.

Original data processing: Estimation of nucleated cell counts was performed using reference gene primer amplification. Assay used: immunoSEQ multiplex PCR; TCRdb lists only in-frame clones, some missing. The V and J calls and the clone size are those of that table, but D and trimming were determined from the DNA. This sample has under 250,000 clones; around 84% occur once, and the top ten carry approximately 5.1%. This CDR3 has 14 amino acids. The V segment lost 5 bases and the J segment 5 bases; nucleotides outside the gene matches: 7. CDR1 is SGHTA, CDR2 FQGNSA, per germline. This receptor was identified in a woman aged 55-70 years who had recovered from COVID-19. The chain joins TRBV7-2 to TRBJ2-5; 8 bases are a match to TRBD1. The sequenced sample was peripheral blood. CDR3 in amino acids: CASSEGQAGETQYF. The CDR3 bases are TGTGCCAGCAGCGAGGGACAGGCGGGGGAGACCCAGTACTTC.